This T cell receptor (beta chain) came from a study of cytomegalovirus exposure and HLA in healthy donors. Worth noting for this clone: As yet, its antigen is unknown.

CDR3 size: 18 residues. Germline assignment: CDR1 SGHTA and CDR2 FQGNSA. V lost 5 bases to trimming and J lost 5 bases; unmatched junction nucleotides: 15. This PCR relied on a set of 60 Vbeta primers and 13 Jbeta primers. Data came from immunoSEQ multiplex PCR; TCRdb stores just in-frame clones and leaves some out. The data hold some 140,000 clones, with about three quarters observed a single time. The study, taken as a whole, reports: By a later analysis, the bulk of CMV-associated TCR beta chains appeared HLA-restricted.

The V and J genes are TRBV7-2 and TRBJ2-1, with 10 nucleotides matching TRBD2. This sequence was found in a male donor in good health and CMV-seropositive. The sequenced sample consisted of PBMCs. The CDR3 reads CASSPLMPSGGSDNEQFF. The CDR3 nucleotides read TGTGCCAGCAGCCCATTGATGCCTAGCGGGGGATCGGACAATGAGCAGTTCTTC.